These 25 T cell receptor beta chains originate from one sample sequenced in a study of shared clonotypes between healthy human individuals. Libraries were prepared by immunoSEQ multiplex PCR; TCRdb keeps only in-frame clonotypes and omits some of them. The sample holds around 1.9 million clones, just under 95% seen once. Naivety among CD8 cells was defined by CD45RO negativity and positive CCR7 selection, thereby excluding terminally differentiated effector memory CD45RA+ cells. The sequenced material came from naive CD8+ T cells from PBMCs. These receptors were taken from a man between 18 and 35 years old in good health. Some clones in this sample may be carry-over from other donors' samples.

The J gene is TRBJ2-1, the V gene TRBV7-9; weak D call: TRBD1 (6 bases). Trimming removed 5 bases at V and 6 bases at J, with 14 bases between. This CDR3 region has 14 residues. Germline CDR1 and CDR2: SEHNR and FQNEAQ (reference sequence). The CDR3 reads CASSPTGKGNEQFF. The DNA for the CDR3 is TGTGCCAGCAGCCCAACAGGGAAGGGCAATGAGCAGTTCTTC.

The chain couples TRBV10-3 to TRBJ2-5, with 9 bases fitting TRBD2. Germline values: CDR1 ENHRY, CDR2 SYGVKD. The CDR3 consists of 15 residues. V gave up 4 bases and J gave up 5 bases; unmatched junction bases: 8. Here the CDR3 reads CAISAGSGSGETQYF. The CDR3 DNA sequence: TGTGCCATCAGTGCGGGTAGCGGGAGCGGGGAGACCCAGTACTTC.

The chain joins TRBV21-1 to TRBJ1-1. TRBV21-1 counts as a pseudogene. The CDR3 loop spans 15 amino acids. CDR3 sequence reads: CASSKGESVNTEAFF. The CDR3 region has the DNA TGTGCCAGCAGCAAAGGAGAATCCGTTAACACTGAAGCTTTCTTT.

The chain links TRBV27 to TRBJ1-1, with D perhaps TRBD1 (6 bases). V lost 2 bases and J lost 3, with 22 bases in between. Germline values: CDR1 MNHEY, CDR2 SMNVEV (reference sequence). CDR3 length: 18 residues. The CDR3 nucleotides read TGTGCCAGCAGTTTAGATCTTGCCGACAGGTCATCGGACACTGAAGCTTTCTTT. Translated: CASSLDLADRSSDTEAFF.

This clone came up once. V is TRBV28 and J is TRBJ1-5, with D possibly being TRBD1 (5 bases). Per the germline V gene, CDR1 is MDHEN and CDR2 is SYDVKM. The CDR3 covers 15 residues. The V and J ends lost 2 bases and 5 bases respectively, with 13 bases between them. The CDR3 is CASSLRQGLDQPQHF. The CDR3 DNA reads TGTGCCAGCAGTTTAAGGCAGGGCCTCGATCAGCCCCAGCATTTT.

This sequence joins TRBV6-4 and TRBJ1-4; D is unclear. V lost 6 bases to trimming and J lost 3 bases, with 14 bases between them. The length of the CDR3 is 15 residues. Germline CDR1 and CDR2: MRHNA and SNTAGT. CDR3 coding DNA: TGTGCCAGCAGGGGCGACGAACTGGCTAATGAAAAACTGTTTTTT. Its translation is CASRGDELANEKLFF.

The chain carries TRBV6-1 and TRBJ2-3; D is possibly TRBD1 (6 bases). Looked up from germline, CDR1 is MNHNS and CDR2 is SASEGT. V was cut by 6 bases and J by 2 bases, with 15 bases left in between. The CDR3 has 15 amino acids. Written as DNA, the CDR3 is TGTGCCAGCAGCCCCTATAGGGGGAACACAGATACGCAGTATTTT. Translating gives CASSPYRGNTDTQYF.

This clone came up once. CDR3 DNA: TGTGCCAGCAGTTACACGGGAAGCACAGATACGCAGTATTTT. Protein: CASSYTGSTDTQYF. This chain uses TRBV6-5 with TRBJ2-3, with a weak D call TRBD2 (5 bases). Trimming removed 2 bases from V and 0 bases from J, with 6 bases in between. CDR1 is MNHEY, CDR2 SVGAGI, per germline. This CDR3 comprises 14 residues.

The rearrangement links TRBV4-1 to TRBJ2-3; D is uncertain. V dropped 0 bases and J dropped 8 bases, with 3 bases sitting between them. Germline V gene sequence: CDR1 MGHRA, CDR2 YSYEKL. CDR3 size: 11 residues. The CDR3 DNA reads TGCGCCAGCAGCCAAGATGGTACGCAGTATTTT. This gives the protein CASSQDGTQYF.

On this clone: Other DNA sequences within the sample encode an identical CDR3. This chain joins TRBV27 and TRBJ2-2; no clear D. Germline values: CDR1 MNHEY, CDR2 SMNVEV (reference sequence). Trimming removed 8 bases at V and 1 base at J, with 5 bases between. CDR3 length equals 12 residues. CDR3 nucleotide sequence: TGTGCCAGCCGACGGAACACCGGGGAGCTGTTTTTT. This gives the protein CASRRNTGELFF.

The genes are TRBV2 and TRBJ2-7; D might be TRBD1 or TRBD2, each matching 6 bases. Germline CDR1 SNHLY, CDR2 FYNNEI. V was cut by 4 bases and J by 0 bases, with 13 bases left in between. CDR3 length equals 15 residues. CDR3 sequence: CASSVGGGNSYEQYF. In nucleotides, the CDR3 is TGTGCCAGCAGTGTCGGGGGCGGGAACTCCTACGAGCAGTACTTC.

The chain links TRBV28 to TRBJ2-1; a possible D gene is TRBD2 (5 bases). Germline V gene data show CDR1 as MDHEN and CDR2 as SYDVKM. With 3 bases removed from V and 5 bases from J, the gap between germline ends came to 11 bases. The CDR3 sequence is 14 residues long. The CDR3 loop reads CASSLVVGDNEQFF. CDR3 nucleotides: TGTGCCAGCAGTTTGGTGGTGGGAGACAATGAGCAGTTCTTC. Variable domain in full (rest from reference TRBV28 and TRBJ2-1): DVKVTQSSRYLVKRTGEKVFLECVQDMDHENMFWYRQDPGLGLRLIYFSYDVKMKEKGDIPEGYSVSREKKERFSLILESASTNQTSMYLCASSLVVGDNEQFFGPGTRLTVL.

The chain combines TRBV29-1 with TRBJ1-2; D is ambiguous. The CDR3 runs 13 residues. The V gene lost 3 bases and the J gene lost 2 bases, with 10 bases spanning the gap. CDR1 and CDR2 from the germline V gene are SQVTM and ANQGSEA. The CDR3 DNA reads as TGCAGCGTTGAGGCACGGCTAAACTATGGCTACACCTTC. Translating gives CSVEARLNYGYTF.

The genes are TRBV13 and TRBJ1-3; D is unclear. Germline CDR1 is PRHDT and CDR2 is FYEKMQ (reference sequence). This CDR3 comprises 16 residues. Deletions cut 5 bases from V and 4 bases from J, with 18 bases between. The CDR3 here is CASSEGPPRLGNTIYF. CDR3 sequence (DNA): TGTGCCAGCAGCGAAGGCCCACCGAGGCTGGGAAACACCATATATTTT.

The chain carries TRBV4-3 and TRBJ2-2; 7 bases are a match to TRBD2. CDR3 length equals 15 residues. In germline, CDR1 is LGHNA, CDR2 YSLEER. J gave up 6 bases and V 0 bases, and 4 bases lay outside the gene matches. The CDR3 here is CASSQDWLAAGELFF. As DNA, the CDR3 is TGCGCCAGCAGCCAAGACTGGCTAGCGGCCGGGGAGCTGTTTTTT.

The chain joins TRBV25-1 to TRBJ2-7, with 7 bases aligning to TRBD1. Germline V gene data show CDR1 as MGHDK and CDR2 as SYGVNS. This CDR3 region has 17 residues. The trim removed 1 base at V and 2 bases at J, leaving 11 bases unmatched. The CDR3 DNA reads TGTGCCAGCAGTGAATCCGACAGGGCGGCCACCCCCTACGAGCAGTACTTC. Amino acids: CASSESDRAATPYEQYF.

This chain uses TRBV29-1 with TRBJ2-7; 7 nucleotides align to TRBD1. This CDR3 is built from 11 residues. Germline V gene lookup returns CDR1 SQVTM and CDR2 ANQGSEA. V lost 6 bases to trimming and J lost 6 bases; unmatched junction nucleotides: 5. In nucleotides, the CDR3 is TGCAGCGTGGGGACAGTAGGCGAGCAGTACTTC. Translation gives CSVGTVGEQYF.

The V and J genes are TRBV9 and TRBJ1-4, with D possibly TRBD1 on 5 matching bases. Per germline, CDR1 SGDLS and CDR2 YYNGEE. The CDR3 consists of 17 residues. The V end lost 0 bases, the J end lost 0 bases, and 12 bases lay between the germline ends. In DNA form, the CDR3 reads TGTGCCAGCAGCGTAGATAGGGGCCTCGCAACTAATGAAAAACTGTTTTTT. This codes for CASSVDRGLATNEKLFF.

The chain carries TRBV5-1 and TRBJ2-7; 7 bases are shared with TRBD1. This CDR3 region has 11 residues. The V gene's germline CDR1 is SGHRS and CDR2 YFSETQ. J lost 12 bases, V lost 4 bases, and 7 bases had no gene match. CDR3 in DNA: TGCGCCAGCAGCATGACAGGGAACTCGTACTTC. Translated: CASSMTGNSYF.

The chain combines TRBV6-5 with TRBJ2-1; 7 bases line up with TRBD1. The CDR3 runs 14 residues. V lost 6 bases, J lost 2 bases, and 4 bases stayed unmatched. The germline CDR1 and CDR2 sequences are MNHEY and SVGAGI. CDR3 nucleotides: TGTGCCAGCAGAGGGGACAGCACCTACAATGAGCAGTTCTTC. The encoded protein is CASRGDSTYNEQFF.

Details on this clone: Distinct nucleotide sequences in the sample also encode this CDR3. The chain joins TRBV28 to TRBJ1-1, with D unclear. The CDR3 has 11 amino acids. V gave up 6 bases and J gave up 5 bases, with 7 bases separating them. CDR1 MDHEN and CDR2 SYDVKM come from the germline V gene. The CDR3, as DNA: TGTGCCAGCAGCCCCCTTACTGAAGCTTTCTTT. Translating gives CASSPLTEAFF.

The rearrangement joins TRBV5-4 to TRBJ2-5; D is undetermined. Trimming removed 0 bases from V and 5 bases from J, with 17 bases in between. CDR3 size: 16 residues. The germline gives CDR1 SGHNT, CDR2 YYREEE (reference sequence). This CDR3 reads CASSLVRGTVRETQYF. The CDR3 DNA reads as TGTGCCAGCAGCTTGGTTCGTGGCACGGTAAGGGAGACCCAGTACTTC.

The gene calls are TRBV11-2 and TRBJ2-1; 10 bases are a match to TRBD2. This CDR3 is 17 amino acids long. The germline V gene encodes CDR1 SGHAT and CDR2 FQNNGV. J was trimmed by 0 bases and V by 2 bases; bases with no gene match: 4. The DNA of the CDR3 is TGTGCCAGCAGCTTAATCCCTAGCGGGAGCTCCTACAATGAGCAGTTCTTC. Translating gives CASSLIPSGSSYNEQFF.

The V gene is TRBV9, the J gene TRBJ1-1, with TRBD1 identical over 9 bases. The CDR3 covers 14 residues. Germline loops: CDR1 SGDLS, CDR2 YYNGEE. V was pared by 4 bases and J by 4 bases, with 5 bases of the junction left unmatched. The CDR3 here is CASSSHRGLTEAFF. Here the CDR3 DNA reads TGTGCCAGCAGCAGCCACAGGGGGCTCACTGAAGCTTTCTTT.

The chain carries TRBV6-4 and TRBJ2-5, with D possibly being TRBD2 (6 bases). With 6 bases removed from V and 5 bases from J, the gap between germline ends came to 16 bases. Germline CDR1 MRHNA, CDR2 SNTAGT. The CDR3 has 14 amino acids. CDR3 sequence (DNA): TGTGCCAGCAGGGGGCGGGGCATGGAGGAGACCCAGTACTTC. Residues: CASRGRGMEETQYF.